This T cell receptor (beta chain) was captured in a study of T cell responses to AZD1222 COVID-19 vaccine. Study-level findings and limits: The donors showed a predominance of white British ancestry and of females, with possible underestimation of clonal diversity. The study identified only a handful of AZD1222 recipients as seropositive at baseline. Unmutated regions of variants are reportedly targeted by nearly half of spike-specific TCRs.

As regards this clone: Its antigen is unidentified.

Second-dose timings of about 4 or about 12 weeks were pooled. TCRdb keeps only in-frame clones here, not all; method: immunoSEQ multiplex PCR. This repertoire shows roughly 270,000 clones, almost 95% found once; its top ten account for around 0.6%. Trimming cost V 1 base and J 8 bases, with 13 bases left between them. Germline assignment: CDR1 WSHSY and CDR2 SAAADI. CDR3 length equals 14 residues. The rearrangement joins TRBV10-2 to TRBJ2-3, with D tentatively TRBD1 (6 bases). The sequencing used peripheral blood, collected 28 days after the second AZD1222 dose. The TCR sequence derives from an adult who received the AZD1222 COVID-19 vaccine. The CDR3, as DNA: TGCGCCAGCAGTGAGTTCGAACAGGGTGCTACGCAGTATTTT. It translates to CASSEFEQGATQYF.